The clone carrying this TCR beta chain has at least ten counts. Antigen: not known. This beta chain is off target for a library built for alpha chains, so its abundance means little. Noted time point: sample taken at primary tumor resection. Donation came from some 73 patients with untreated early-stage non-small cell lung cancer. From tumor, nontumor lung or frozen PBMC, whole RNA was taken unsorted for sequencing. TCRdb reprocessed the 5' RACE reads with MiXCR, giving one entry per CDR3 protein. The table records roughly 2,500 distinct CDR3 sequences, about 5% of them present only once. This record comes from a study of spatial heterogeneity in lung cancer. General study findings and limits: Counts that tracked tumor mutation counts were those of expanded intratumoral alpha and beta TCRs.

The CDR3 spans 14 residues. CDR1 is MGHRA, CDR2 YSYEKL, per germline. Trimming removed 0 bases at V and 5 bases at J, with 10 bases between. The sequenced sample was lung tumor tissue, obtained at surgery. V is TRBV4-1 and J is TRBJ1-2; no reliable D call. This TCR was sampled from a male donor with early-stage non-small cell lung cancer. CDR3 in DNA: TGCGCCAGCAGCCAAGATCACGGAGGATATGGCTACACCTTC. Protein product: CASSQDHGGYGYTF.